This T cell receptor beta chain was sequenced in a study of long-term antiretroviral therapy in people with HIV. From germline, CDR1 is SGHAT and CDR2 FQNNGV. This CDR3 comprises 13 residues. The V end was cut by 6 bases, the J end by 6 bases, with 12 bases between. Samples were assayed with immunoSEQ v3.0 at survey level. Repertoires were generated with immunoSEQ multiplex PCR, while TCRdb's copy carries only in-frame clones and drops some. This table has some 31,000 clones, about 85% appearing once. The sample here was unsorted PBMCs, taken 1.1 years after starting antiretroviral therapy. The rearrangement joins TRBV11-2 to TRBJ2-1; D is perhaps TRBD1 or TRBD2 (5 bases each). This receptor was obtained from a man younger than 35 with HIV. The CDR3 nucleotides read TGTGCCAGCAGTGGGACGATGGGCAATGAGCAGTTCTTC. This translates into CASSGTMGNEQFF.